A single sample gave rise to the 17 T cell receptor beta chains below, sequenced in a study of OX40 agonist ivuxolimab in advanced cancers. Generated by immunoSEQ multiplex PCR, the TCRdb table keeps only in-frame clones and is missing some. The sample contains 22,000 or so clones, more than 80% of which appear only once. Sample: CD4+ or CD8+ T cells sorted from blood, taken in a trial of the OX40 agonist ivuxolimab. These receptors all come from an adult with an advanced solid tumor such as melanoma, head and neck, liver or kidney cancer.

The genes are TRBV7-3 and TRBJ2-3; a possible D gene is TRBD2 (6 bases). The CDR3 length is 16 residues. Germline values: CDR1 SGHTA, CDR2 FQGTGA. V shed 5 bases and J shed 0 bases, with 15 bases lying between them. The CDR3 bases are TGTGCCAGCAGCCAAGGGACTGCTATTAGCACAGATACGCAGTATTTT. Translated: CASSQGTAISTDTQYF.

A word on this clone: This is likely an artifact of a read error, given a far larger clone one base away. V gene TRBV30 combines with J gene TRBJ1-1; the D is unclear. Trimming stripped 1 base from V and 1 base from J, with 10 bases between. The germline V gene has CDR1 GTSNPN and CDR2 SVGIG (reference sequence). The CDR3 length is 14 residues. The CDR3 region has the DNA TGTGCCTGGAGTGACCTTAGGCCGAACACTGAAGCTTTCTTT. As protein: CAWSDLRPNTEAFF.

This chain uses TRBV7-9 with TRBJ2-1; 13 bases line up with TRBD2. CDR1 is SEHNR, CDR2 FQNEAQ, per germline (reference sequence). V lost 5 bases to trimming and J lost 8 bases; unmatched junction nucleotides: 9. This CDR3 comprises 16 residues. The DNA of the CDR3 is TGTGCCAGCAGCCCGCAAACTAGCGGGGGGGCCCATGAGCAGTTCTTC. Translated: CASSPQTSGGAHEQFF. The full variable domain, its missing parts supplied by reference TRBV7-9 and TRBJ2-1, is DTGVSQNPRHKITKRGQNVTFRCDPISEHNRLYWYRQTLGQGPEFLTYFQNEAQLEKSRLLSDRFSAERPKGSFSTLEIQRTEQGDSAMYLCASSPQTSGGAHEQFFGPGTRLTVL.

The rearrangement links TRBV28 to TRBJ2-7, with D tentatively TRBD2 (6 bases). Germline values: CDR1 MDHEN, CDR2 SYDVKM. CDR3 length: 18 residues. Trimming removed 4 bases from V and 0 bases from J, with 22 bases in between. CDR3: CASSYSKTGTSSSYEQYF. In DNA, the CDR3 is TGTGCCAGCAGTTACTCCAAAACCGGGACTTCCAGCTCCTACGAGCAGTACTTC.

The rearrangement uses TRBV9 and TRBJ2-1; the match to TRBD2 covers 7 bases. Germline CDR1 SGDLS, CDR2 YYNGEE. V lost 4 bases, J lost 4 bases, and 5 bases stayed unmatched. The CDR3 spans 14 residues. CDR3 loop: CASSFSSGYNEQFF. Written as DNA, the CDR3 is TGTGCCAGCAGCTTCTCTAGCGGTTACAATGAGCAGTTCTTC.

This clone was found a few times. This chain links TRBV9 with TRBJ2-3; D is perhaps TRBD2 (5 bases). This CDR3 has 14 amino acids. CDR1 is SGDLS and CDR2 is YYNGEE in the germline V gene. The V end was cut by 3 bases, the J end by 3 bases, with 11 bases between. CDR3 DNA: TGTGCCAGCAGCGCACCACTAGAGACAGATACGCAGTATTTT. It codes for CASSAPLETDTQYF. The variable domain in full, with the rest retrieved from reference TRBV9 and TRBJ2-3, is DSGVTQTPKHLITATGQRVTLRCSPRSGDLSVYWYQQSLDQGLQFLIQYYNGEERAKGNILERFSAQQFPDLHSELNLSSLELGDSALYFCASSAPLETDTQYFGPGTRLTVL.

V usage is TRBV27 and J usage is TRBJ2-1; either TRBD1 or TRBD2 may fit D (5 bases each). Germline-derived CDR1 and CDR2 are MNHEY and SMNVEV (reference sequence). V gave up 3 bases and J gave up 0 bases, with 6 bases separating them. This CDR3 contains 14 residues. The CDR3 DNA sequence: TGTGCCAGCAGTTTTGGGGGCTCCTACAATGAGCAGTTCTTC. It specifies CASSFGGSYNEQFF.

DNA of the CDR3: TGTGCCAGCAGCTGGGACAGGGTCTACGAGCAGTACTTC. It yields the protein CASSWDRVYEQYF. V is TRBV7-9 and J is TRBJ2-5, with 9 bases lining up with TRBD1. The assigned J gene may be wrong: the sequence end matches TRBJ2-7 better. This CDR3 comprises 13 residues. Germline V gene sequence: CDR1 SEHNR, CDR2 FQNEAQ (reference sequence).

The chain employs TRBV14 and TRBJ1-2, with a weak D call TRBD1 (5 bases). The V gene lost 5 bases and the J gene lost 6 bases, with 13 bases spanning the gap. Germline V gene sequence: CDR1 SGHDN, CDR2 FVKESK. CDR3 size: 13 residues. The CDR3 DNA reads as TGTGCCAGCAGCGATGACAGCTCCGATGGCTACACCTTC. Its translation is CASSDDSSDGYTF.

This chain joins TRBV4-1 and TRBJ1-2, with 7 nucleotides matching TRBD1. The trim removed 2 bases at V and 8 bases at J, leaving 8 bases unmatched. Germline values: CDR1 MGHRA, CDR2 YSYEKL. This CDR3 has 14 residues. CDR3 amino acids: CASSQSGGVLGYTF. In DNA, the CDR3 is TGCGCCAGCAGCCAATCAGGGGGGGTACTAGGCTACACCTTC.

The chain uses TRBV18 and TRBJ2-7; D not certain. CDR1 is KGHSH, CDR2 LQKENI, per germline. This CDR3 is 12 amino acids long. V was trimmed by 2 bases and J by 7 bases, leaving 9 bases between them. The CDR3 loop reads CASSPVSWEQYF. CDR3 DNA sequence: TGTGCCAGCTCACCAGTCAGTTGGGAGCAGTACTTC.

The gene calls are TRBV6-4 and TRBJ2-7; TRBD2 might be the D (5 bases). Germline V lookup: CDR1 MRHNA, CDR2 SNTAGT. The CDR3 is 13 amino acids. Trimming cost V 0 bases and J 10 bases, with 13 bases left between them. CDR3 sequence (DNA): TGTGCCAGCAGTGACTCGCCCGAGGGAAAACAGTACTTC. The encoded protein is CASSDSPEGKQYF.

The chain couples TRBV30 to TRBJ2-2; D remains ambiguous. The V gene's germline CDR1 is GTSNPN and CDR2 SVGIG (reference sequence). The CDR3 sequence is 12 residues long. As DNA, the CDR3 is TGTTATAGCAGGACGAACACCGGGGAGCTGTTTTTT. Its protein product is CYSRTNTGELFF.

The genes are TRBV14 and TRBJ2-1, with 8 bases that match TRBD2. Trimming cost V 5 bases and J 9 bases; bases outside gene matches: 6. Germline CDR1 reads SGHDN; CDR2 reads FVKESK. The CDR3 is 13 amino acids. This CDR3 is CASSSSGGPEQFF. The CDR3 DNA reads TGTGCCAGCAGCTCGAGCGGGGGCCCTGAGCAGTTCTTC.

The gene calls are TRBV27 and TRBJ2-2; no definite D call. V lost 2 bases and J 7 bases, leaving 11 bases between the germline ends. This CDR3 comprises 14 residues. Per the germline V gene, CDR1 is MNHEY and CDR2 is SMNVEV (reference sequence). CDR3: CASSLQEPNGELFF. The DNA for the CDR3 is TGTGCCAGCAGTTTACAGGAACCTAACGGGGAGCTGTTTTTT.

The genes are TRBV2 and TRBJ2-3; 10 positions match TRBD2. Germline V CDR1 and CDR2: SNHLY, FYNNEI. V gave up 1 base and J gave up 2 bases; unmatched junction bases: 3. The CDR3 runs 16 residues. CDR3 coding DNA: TGTGCCAGCAGTGAAGAACTAGCGGGACTCACAGATACGCAGTATTTT. It is translated as CASSEELAGLTDTQYF.

This clone came up once. V is TRBV9 and J is TRBJ1-4; D is unresolved. V was clipped by 4 bases and J by 0 bases, with 7 bases between them. The CDR3 runs to 14 residues. CDR1 is SGDLS, CDR2 YYNGEE, per germline. The CDR3 bases are TGTGCCAGCAGCTCGGGTGCAACTAATGAAAAACTGTTTTTT. As protein: CASSSGATNEKLFF.